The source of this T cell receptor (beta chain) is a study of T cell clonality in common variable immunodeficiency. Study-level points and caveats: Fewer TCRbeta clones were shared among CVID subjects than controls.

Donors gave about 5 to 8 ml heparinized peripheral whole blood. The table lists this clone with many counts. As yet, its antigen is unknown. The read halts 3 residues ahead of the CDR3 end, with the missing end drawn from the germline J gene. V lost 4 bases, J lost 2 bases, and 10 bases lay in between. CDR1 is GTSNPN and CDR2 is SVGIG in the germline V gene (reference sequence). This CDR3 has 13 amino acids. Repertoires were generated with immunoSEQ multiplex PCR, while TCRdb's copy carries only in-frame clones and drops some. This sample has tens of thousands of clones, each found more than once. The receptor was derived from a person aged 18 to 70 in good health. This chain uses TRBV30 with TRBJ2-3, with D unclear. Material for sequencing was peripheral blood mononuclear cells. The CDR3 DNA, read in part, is TGTGCCTGGATAGACACAAACACAGATACG. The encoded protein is CAWIDTNTDT. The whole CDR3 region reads CAWIDTNTDTQYF.